A selection of T cell receptor beta chains follows, all from one sample in a study of human T cells and chemical hapten exposure. TCRdb called the RACE reads again in MiXCR, with one record for every CDR3 protein. This table has 70,000 or so distinct CDR3 sequences, roughly 11% appearing once. This specimen was whole blood, taken in connection with sensitization to the hapten diphenylcyclopropenone (DPC). The receptor source for this set is a woman in her forties or fifties with alopecia areata. Some clones in this sample may be carry-over from other donors' samples. The CDR3 runs from the conserved cysteine through the conserved F or W. The D gene is left open where the match is weak. Expanded clones are given a class, and other clones once, few, many or no size at all.

TRBV11-2	NA	many	TRBJ2-7	TGTGCCAGCAGCTTAGGGCCCAGATACGAGCAGTACTTC	CASSLGPRYEQYF
TRBV6-1	TRBD1	many	TRBJ1-6	TGTGCCAGCCGGACAGGACTGAATTCACCCCTCCACTTT	CASRTGLNSPLHF
TRBV5-1	NA	many	TRBJ2-7	TGCGCCAGCAGCTTGCTCGGATCGTACGCGGACGAGCAGTACTTC	CASSLLGSYADEQYF
TRBV11-2	NA	few	TRBJ2-1	TGTGCCAGCAGCTTATTGGCGGGGTCCAACAATGAGCAGTTCTTC	CASSLLAGSNNEQFF
TRBV28	TRBD1	NA	TRBJ2-6	TGTGCCAGCAGTTTCGCAGGGGGCGCTGGGGCCAACGTCCTGACTTTC	CASSFAGGAGANVLTF
TRBV6-5	NA	few	TRBJ2-3	TGTGCCAGCAGTTACCTACGGGCCGCAGATACGCAGTATTTT	CASSYLRAADTQYF
TRBV29-1	NA	many	TRBJ1-5	TGCAGCGTTGACAGGGGTAGCAATCAGCCCCAGCATTTT	CSVDRGSNQPQHF
TRBV4-3	TRBD1	many	TRBJ2-7	TGCGCCAGCAGCCCTTGGGACAGGGGAGGCTACGAGCAGTACTTC	CASSPWDRGGYEQYF
TRBV11-2	TRBD1	many	TRBJ2-3	TGTGCCAGCAGTATACCGGGACAGGGCACAGATACGCAGTATTTT	CASSIPGQGTDTQYF
TRBV3-1	NA	NA	TRBJ2-3	TGTGCCAGCAGCCAAGCCACAGATACGCAGTATTTT	CASSQATDTQYF
TRBV14	NA	few	TRBJ2-6	TGTGCCAGCAGCCTGGGAGTGCTTAGGGCCAACGTCCTGACTTTC	CASSLGVLRANVLTF
TRBV5-4	NA	many	TRBJ2-2	TGTGCCAGCAGCTTGTATGCTGGGGAGCTGTTTTTT	CASSLYAGELFF
TRBV28	TRBD2	many	TRBJ2-7	TGTGCCAGCAGTTTACCGGGGGGCTCCTACGAGCAGTACTTC	CASSLPGGSYEQYF
TRBV6-2/TRBV6-3	NA	many	TRBJ2-2	TGTGCCACCGGGCAGCAGTCGACTACAGCCACCGGGGAGCTGTTTTTT	CATGQQSTTATGELFF
TRBV24-1	NA	many	TRBJ2-2	TGTGCCACCAGTGATTTGGGGCCGAACACCGGGGAGCTGTTTTTT	CATSDLGPNTGELFF
TRBV3-1	NA	many	TRBJ2-2	TGTGCCAGCAGCCAAGGGGCTGAAGTCGGGGAGCTGTTTTTT	CASSQGAEVGELFF
TRBV7-2	NA	NA	TRBJ2-1	TGTGCCAGCAGCCTCGACAGCCACAATGAGCAGTTCTTC	CASSLDSHNEQFF
TRBV2	NA	few	TRBJ2-1	TGTGCCAGCAGTGAGCGGGATGAGCAGTTCTTC	CASSERDEQFF
TRBV29-1	TRBD2	many	TRBJ2-3	TGCAGCGTCCACTTACGGGGGGGGACGGATACGCAGTATTTT	CSVHLRGGTDTQYF
TRBV12-3/TRBV12-4	NA	NA	TRBJ2-2	TGTGCCAGCAGTTTAACGCAGGTCACCGGGGAGCTGTTTTTT	CASSLTQVTGELFF
TRBV4-1	NA	NA	TRBJ1-2	TGCGCCAGCAGCCAAGACGTGCCATCCGGAGATGGCTACACCTTC	CASSQDVPSGDGYTF
TRBV12-3/TRBV12-4	TRBD2	few	TRBJ2-1	TGTGCCAGCAGGAGGACTAGCGGGACCCTGTTCTTC	CASRRTSGTLFF
TRBV6-4	NA	few	TRBJ2-1	TGTGCCAGCAGTGAGCTACCAGGGTATCTCCAGTTCTTC	CASSELPGYLQFF
TRBV6-6	TRBD1	NA	TRBJ2-7	TGTGCCAGCAAGAGATCGAAGGGGGCCGGCGAGCAGTACTTC	CASKRSKGAGEQYF
TRBV3-1	NA	many	TRBJ2-3	TGTGCCAGCAGCGAAGATGTCAGTGATAGCACAGATACGCAGTATTTT	CASSEDVSDSTDTQYF
TRBV7-9	NA	few	TRBJ2-2	TGTGCCAGCAGCTCCTTCGGCGGCGGGGAGCTGTTTTTT	CASSSFGGGELFF
TRBV2	NA	NA	TRBJ1-2	TGTGCCAGCAGTTCAACACTGAAGTCCCCAATAGGAGGCTACACCTTC	CASSSTLKSPIGGYTF
TRBV20-1	NA	few	TRBJ2-7	TGCAGTGCTAGAGTCCACGAGCAGTACTTC	CSARVHEQYF
TRBV28	NA	NA	TRBJ2-3	TGTGCCAGCACTAGGGTCCGTTTTGGTACGCAGTATTTT	CASTRVRFGTQYF
TRBV6-6	TRBD1	NA	TRBJ1-2	TGTGCCAGCCTACCGGGGACAGGGAGTAGCTATGGCTACACCTTC	CASLPGTGSSYGYTF
TRBV2	NA	NA	TRBJ1-2	TGTGCCAGCATGAGAAGGGGCACGGGCAACTATGGCTACACCTTC	CASMRRGTGNYGYTF
TRBV24-1	TRBD2	many	TRBJ2-3	TGTGCCACCAGTGAAAGCGGGGGCTCTGGTACGCAGTATTTT	CATSESGGSGTQYF
TRBV19	NA	few	TRBJ2-6	TGTGCCAGTAGTATTTGGGGGACTGGGGCCAACGTCCTGACTTTC	CASSIWGTGANVLTF
TRBV27	TRBD1	many	TRBJ1-4	TGTGCCAGCAGTTTCCTGGGACAGGGCACCCGAGGGGAAAAACTGTTTTTT	CASSFLGQGTRGEKLFF